Reported below is one T cell receptor beta chain. The table came from immunoSEQ multiplex PCR; TCRdb's copy has only in-frame clones and leaves some out. The data show roughly 25,000 clones, roughly 86% seen once. The CDR3 totals 15 residues. CDR1 is SGHRS and CDR2 is YFSETQ in the germline V gene. Trimming took 0 bases from V and 6 from J; bases not matched to a gene: 5. The sample originates from a study of T cell changes during pregnancy in multiple sclerosis. This TCR was sampled from a female donor in good health, enrolled as a control in a pregnancy study. The sequences come from CD8+ T cells from peripheral blood mononuclear cells, collected in the first trimester of pregnancy. V and J are TRBV5-1 and TRBJ2-3; 9 nucleotides agree with TRBD2. The CDR3 sequence: CASSLARGGLDTQYF. CDR3 nucleotide sequence: TGCGCCAGCAGCTTGGCGCGGGGGGGCCTGGATACGCAGTATTTT.